These 10 T cell receptor beta chains were all obtained from the same sample, sequenced in a study of blood T cell repertoires in COVID-19. Repertoires were generated with immunoSEQ multiplex PCR, while TCRdb's copy carries only in-frame clones and drops some. This sample has over 130,000 clones, with approximately 90% found just once. The sample comprised peripheral blood. The receptors were sampled from a woman aged 55-69 years with active or convalescent COVID-19.

This chain joins TRBV4-3 and TRBJ2-1, with TRBD1 as a possible D gene (7 bases). Trimming left V 0 bases short and J 3 bases short, with 15 bases between. The germline V gene encodes CDR1 LGHNA and CDR2 YSLEER. CDR3 size: 17 residues. The CDR3 bases are TGCGCCAGCAGCCAAGATCGAAGACAGGGACTCTACAATGAGCAGTTCTTC. Translating it yields CASSQDRRQGLYNEQFF.

This chain uses TRBV19 with TRBJ1-1, with TRBD1 matching over 7 bases. This CDR3 is 15 amino acids long. V was clipped by 7 bases and J by 3 bases; unmatched bases: 11. Germline-derived CDR1 and CDR2 are LNHDA and SQIVND (reference sequence). CDR3 sequence reads: CASKKGAAGYTEAFF. The CDR3 DNA follows: TGTGCCAGTAAAAAGGGGGCCGCCGGGTACACTGAAGCTTTCTTT.

The chain links TRBV6-5 to TRBJ1-6; TRBD1 agrees at 9 bases. Germline-derived CDR1 and CDR2 are MNHEY and SVGAGI. V lost 6 bases, J lost 7 bases, and 7 bases stayed unmatched. The CDR3 consists of 15 residues. The CDR3 spells CASSRGQGRNSPLHF. The CDR3, as DNA: TGTGCCAGCAGCCGCGGACAGGGGAGGAATTCACCCCTCCACTTT.

The chain links TRBV4-3 to TRBJ1-3; 8 bases are shared with TRBD1. CDR1 is LGHNA and CDR2 is YSLEER in the germline V gene. With V trimmed by 5 bases and J by 4 bases, 4 bases remained unmatched. The CDR3 is 14 residues long. The CDR3 sequence is CASSDRTGGNTIYF. The CDR3 DNA reads TGCGCCAGCAGCGATCGGACAGGGGGAAACACCATATATTTT.

This clone was recorded once. This chain uses TRBV20-1 with TRBJ2-7; 8 bases fit TRBD1. CDR3 length: 13 residues. V lost 3 bases to trimming and J lost 3 bases; unmatched junction nucleotides: 4. The germline V gene has CDR1 DFQATT and CDR2 SNEGSKA (reference sequence). CDR3 protein: CSASPGQDYEQYF. CDR3 DNA sequence: TGCAGTGCTAGTCCGGGACAGGACTACGAGCAGTACTTC.

This sequence joins TRBV6-5 and TRBJ2-7; 10 bases are a match to TRBD1. V shed 6 bases, J shed 5 bases, and the junction held 4 bases outside the gene matches. CDR1 and CDR2 (germline): MNHEY, SVGAGI. The CDR3 is 13 residues long. The CDR3 sequence: CASRRDRGHEQYF. Written as DNA, the CDR3 is TGTGCCAGCAGAAGGGACAGGGGCCACGAGCAGTACTTC.

This chain uses TRBV2 with TRBJ1-1, with D tentatively TRBD1 (6 bases). This CDR3 is built from 12 residues. From germline, CDR1 is SNHLY and CDR2 FYNNEI. V was cut by 2 bases and J by 5 bases, with 6 bases left in between. DNA of the CDR3: TGTGCCAGCAGTGAAAGGGGGACTGAAGCTTTCTTT. Encoded protein: CASSERGTEAFF.

The chain carries TRBV6-6 and TRBJ1-5; D not resolved. V was shortened by 0 bases and J by 1 base, with 10 bases between the two germline ends. This CDR3 comprises 16 residues. CDR1 and CDR2 from the germline V gene are MNHNY and SVGAGI (reference sequence). CDR3 bases: TGTGCCAGCAGTTACTCGGGCAGAATCAGCAATCAGCCCCAGCATTTT. It yields the protein CASSYSGRISNQPQHF.

The genes are TRBV2 and TRBJ2-7; D may be TRBD1 (6 bases). Trimming stripped 5 bases from V and 3 bases from J, with 14 bases between. Germline values: CDR1 SNHLY, CDR2 FYNNEI. This CDR3 is built from 14 residues. CDR3 sequence: CASSSRTENYEQYF. As DNA, the CDR3 is TGTGCCAGCAGTTCAAGGACAGAGAACTACGAGCAGTACTTC.

CDR3 coding DNA: TGTGCCAGTTCCGGACAGACCACAGATACGCAGTATTTT. The encoded protein is CASSGQTTDTQYF. The chain is built from TRBV19 and TRBJ2-3; a possible D gene is TRBD1 (6 bases). Trimming left V 8 bases short and J 2 bases short, with 11 bases between. CDR3 size: 13 residues. Germline CDR1 is LNHDA and CDR2 is SQIVND (reference sequence).